This T cell receptor (beta chain) was captured by sequencing in a study of cytomegalovirus exposure and HLA in healthy donors. V lost 8 bases to trimming and J lost 2 bases, with 15 bases between them. The length of the CDR3 is 15 residues. Germline values: CDR1 MNHEY, CDR2 SVGAGI. The data were produced by immunoSEQ multiplex PCR, yet TCRdb's version contains in-frame clones alone and is incomplete. The sample lists approximately 270,000 clones, almost 90% occurring once. Sequencing input: PBMCs. The V and J genes are TRBV6-5 and TRBJ2-2; possible D gene TRBD2, 7 bases. The receptor's source is a woman younger than 35 in good health and CMV-seronegative. CDR3 residues: CASENGGLNTGELFF. The CDR3 bases are TGTGCCAGCGAAAACGGGGGGCTTAACACCGGGGAGCTGTTTTTT.